Reported below is one T cell receptor beta chain. The germline V gene encodes CDR1 MNHEY and CDR2 SVGAGI. The CDR3 sequence is 14 residues long. The junction had 12 bases not matched to a gene; V was cut back by 10 bases and J by 7 bases. In TCRdb, the 5' RACE reads were re-called with MiXCR into one record per CDR3 protein. Of 75,000 to 90,000 distinct CDR3 sequences listed, more than 13% are singletons. The data originate from a study of early T cells in non-severe SARS-CoV-2 infection. The sequenced sample was whole blood. V usage is TRBV6-5 and J usage is TRBJ1-1, with 10 bases that match TRBD1. The clonotype was recovered from an adult who was a healthcare worker with PCR-confirmed SARS-CoV-2 infection or an uninfected control (not recorded which). The CDR3 DNA reads TGTGCCACCCGCTTCGGACAGGGGGGCCATGAAGCTTTCTTT. This encodes CATRFGQGGHEAFF.